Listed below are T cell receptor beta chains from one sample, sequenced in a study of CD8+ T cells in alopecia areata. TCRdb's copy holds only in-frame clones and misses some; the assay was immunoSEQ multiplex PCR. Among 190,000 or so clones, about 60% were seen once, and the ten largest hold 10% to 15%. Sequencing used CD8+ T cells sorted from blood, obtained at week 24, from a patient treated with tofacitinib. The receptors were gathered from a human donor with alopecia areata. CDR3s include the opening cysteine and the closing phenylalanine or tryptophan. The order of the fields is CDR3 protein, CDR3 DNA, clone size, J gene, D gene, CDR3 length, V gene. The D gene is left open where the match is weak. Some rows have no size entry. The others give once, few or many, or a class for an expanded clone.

CDR3: CSVEVSGSSYNEQFF
DNA: TGCAGCGTTGAAGTGTCAGGCAGCTCCTACAATGAGCAGTTCTTC
size: few
J: TRBJ2-1
D: .
length: 15
V: TRBV29-1

CDR3: CASSPQGSEAFF
DNA: TGTGCCAGCAGCCCACAGGGCTCGGAAGCTTTCTTT
size: .
J: TRBJ1-1
D: .
length: 12
V: TRBV5-6

CDR3: CASSLWKAAGYNEQFF
DNA: TGTGCCAGCAGCTTATGGAAAGCAGCGGGGTATAATGAGCAGTTCTTC
size: .
J: TRBJ2-1
D: TRBD2
length: 16
V: TRBV11-2

CDR3: CASSVVGGAFNEQFF
DNA: TGTGCCAGCAGCGTAGTCGGGGGGGCCTTCAATGAGCAGTTCTTC
size: few
J: TRBJ2-1
D: TRBD2
length: 15
V: TRBV9

CDR3: CASGSGGGTNEQYF
DNA: TGTGCCAGCGGTTCGGGGGGCGGAACCAACGAGCAGTACTTC
size: .
J: TRBJ2-7
D: .
length: 14
V: TRBV14

CDR3: CAWSIAGADSNEQFF
DNA: TGTGCCTGGAGTATAGCGGGGGCTGATAGCAATGAGCAGTTCTTC
size: .
J: TRBJ2-1
D: TRBD2
length: 15
V: TRBV30

CDR3: CSVIKDRADTQYF
DNA: TGCAGCGTTATCAAGGATCGTGCAGATACGCAGTATTTT
size: .
J: TRBJ2-3
D: .
length: 13
V: TRBV29-1

CDR3: CAISPVVAETQYF
DNA: TGTGCCATCAGCCCCGTCGTGGCAGAGACCCAGTACTTC
size: .
J: TRBJ2-5
D: .
length: 13
V: TRBV10-3

CDR3: CATSRVGNEQYF
DNA: TGTGCCACCAGCAGAGTAGGGAACGAGCAGTACTTC
size: once
J: TRBJ2-7
D: .
length: 12
V: TRBV15

CDR3: CASSERRILDTQYF
DNA: TGTGCCAGCAGTGAAAGGCGGATTCTAGATACGCAGTATTTT
size: .
J: TRBJ2-3
D: .
length: 14
V: TRBV25-1

CDR3: CASSLARGSTDEKLFF
DNA: TGTGCCAGCAGCTTAGCTCGGGGCTCAACGGATGAAAAACTGTTTTTT
size: .
J: TRBJ1-4
D: .
length: 16
V: TRBV7-9

CDR3: CASSQAEQHNEQFF
DNA: TGTGCCAGCAGCCAAGCGGAACAGCACAATGAGCAGTTCTTC
size: few
J: TRBJ2-1
D: .
length: 14
V: TRBV14

CDR3: CASSSARSGANVLTF
DNA: TGTGCCAGTAGTTCTGCGCGCTCTGGGGCCAACGTCCTGACTTTC
size: .
J: TRBJ2-6
D: .
length: 15
V: TRBV19

CDR3: CASSVYRGSYEQYF
DNA: TGCGCCAGCAGCGTATATCGGGGGTCCTACGAGCAGTACTTC
size: .
J: TRBJ2-7
D: .
length: 14
V: TRBV5-1

CDR3: CSVVGGSRDYGYTF
DNA: TGCAGCGTTGTTGGCGGCAGTCGTGACTATGGCTACACCTTC
size: .
J: TRBJ1-2
D: .
length: 14
V: TRBV29-1

CDR3: CASSPLGGDPDTQYF
DNA: TGTGCCAGCTCACCACTGGGGGGAGATCCAGATACGCAGTATTTT
size: .
J: TRBJ2-3
D: .
length: 15
V: TRBV18

CDR3: CAARTASNYGYTF
DNA: TGTGCCGCCCGGACTGCTTCTAACTATGGCTACACCTTC
size: once
J: TRBJ1-2
D: .
length: 13
V: TRBV30

CDR3: CASSQGLEQYF
DNA: TGCGCCAGCAGCCAAGGACTAGAGCAGTACTTC
size: .
J: TRBJ2-7
D: .
length: 11
V: TRBV4-1

CDR3: CASSAPSGDDEQYF
DNA: TGTGCCAGCAGCGCCCCAAGCGGGGATGACGAGCAGTACTTC
size: .
J: TRBJ2-7
D: TRBD2
length: 14
V: TRBV9

CDR3: CSVEDEATYEQYF
DNA: TGCAGCGTTGAAGATGAGGCTACCTACGAGCAGTACTTC
size: few
J: TRBJ2-7
D: .
length: 13
V: TRBV29-1

CDR3: CASTLNSGGYTF
DNA: TGCGCCAGCACCCTAAACAGTGGTGGCTACACCTTC
size: .
J: TRBJ1-2
D: .
length: 12
V: TRBV5-1

CDR3: CASSQDLRQPAF
DNA: TGTGCCAGCAGCCAAGATTTGCGGCAGCCCGCCTTC
size: .
J: TRBJ1-2
D: .
length: 12
V: TRBV4-2

CDR3: CASSIVDREKYF
DNA: TGTGCCAGTAGTATCGTCGATAGGGAGAAGTACTTC
size: .
J: TRBJ2-4
D: .
length: 12
V: TRBV19

CDR3: CAWSLGPLVQPQHF
DNA: TGTGCCTGGAGCCTGGGACCGCTCGTTCAGCCCCAGCATTTT
size: .
J: TRBJ1-5
D: .
length: 14
V: TRBV30

CDR3: CSVAPGNYGYTF
DNA: TGCAGCGTTGCCCCAGGGAACTATGGCTACACCTTC
size: .
J: TRBJ1-2
D: .
length: 12
V: TRBV29-1

CDR3: CASSLESYEQYF
DNA: TGCGCCAGCAGCTTGGAAAGTTACGAGCAGTACTTC
size: few
J: TRBJ2-7
D: .
length: 12
V: TRBV5-1

CDR3: CSVVPGQGAAYYEQYF
DNA: TGCAGCGTCGTTCCGGGACAGGGGGCCGCTTACTACGAGCAGTACTTC
size: .
J: TRBJ2-7
D: TRBD1
length: 16
V: TRBV29-1

CDR3: CTSSYNEQFF
DNA: TGTACTAGCTCCTACAATGAGCAGTTCTTC
size: .
J: TRBJ2-1
D: .
length: 10
V: TRBV2

CDR3: CASVATMDSNQPQHF
DNA: TGTGCCAGCGTCGCGACGATGGATAGCAATCAGCCCCAGCATTTT
size: once
J: TRBJ1-5
D: .
length: 15
V: TRBV2

CDR3: CASSPTQKGGYTF
DNA: TGTGCCAGCAGTCCTACACAGAAAGGGGGCTACACCTTC
size: few
J: TRBJ1-2
D: .
length: 13
V: TRBV14